The clone carrying this T cell receptor beta chain has only one observation. Its target is not known. This sample is drawn from a study of T-cell memory formation after mild COVID-19. This CDR3 region has 13 residues. Germline CDR1 is MNHEY and CDR2 is SVGAGI. With 6 bases removed from V and 3 bases from J, the gap between germline ends came to 9 bases. Via MiXCR, TCRdb re-called the 5' RACE reads, giving one row per CDR3 protein. Of hundreds of thousands of distinct CDR3 sequences in the sample, just under 20% were seen once. Study-level points and caveats: Within pre-infection memory, some responding clones were found, suggesting cross-reactive memory joined.

The sequenced sample consisted of PBMCs or a T cell subset sorted from them (not recorded which). V usage is TRBV6-5 and J usage is TRBJ2-1; D is perhaps TRBD1 (5 bases). This receptor was identified in a man younger than 35 who had mild COVID-19 (a few samples of this study predate the infection). Cell type and time point are not known. This CDR3 is CASRLGDYNEQFF. The CDR3 nucleotides are TGTGCCAGCAGATTAGGGGACTACAATGAGCAGTTCTTC.